This TCR beta chain was retrieved from a study of OX40 agonist ivuxolimab in advanced cancers. Study-level findings and limits: Researchers did not determine the expanded peripheral T cells' antigen specificity.

The germline V gene has CDR1 MNHNY and CDR2 SVGAGI (reference sequence). The CDR3 sequence is 13 residues long. With V trimmed by 5 bases and J by 7 bases, 5 bases remained unmatched. Concerning this clone: Its antigen remains unidentified.

The method was immunoSEQ multiplex PCR; TCRdb's version includes in-frame clones alone and lacks a portion of them. The sample includes some 70,000 clones, 80% to 85% seen only once; the top ten take over 2%. This chain links TRBV6-6 with TRBJ2-1, with 7 bases matching TRBD1. The receptor comes from an adult with an advanced solid tumor such as melanoma, head and neck, liver or kidney cancer. The source was CD4+ or CD8+ T cells sorted from blood, collected in a trial of the OX40 agonist ivuxolimab. This chain's CDR3 is CASSRDSGNEQFF. Written as DNA, the CDR3 is TGTGCCAGCAGTCGGGACAGTGGGAATGAGCAGTTCTTC.